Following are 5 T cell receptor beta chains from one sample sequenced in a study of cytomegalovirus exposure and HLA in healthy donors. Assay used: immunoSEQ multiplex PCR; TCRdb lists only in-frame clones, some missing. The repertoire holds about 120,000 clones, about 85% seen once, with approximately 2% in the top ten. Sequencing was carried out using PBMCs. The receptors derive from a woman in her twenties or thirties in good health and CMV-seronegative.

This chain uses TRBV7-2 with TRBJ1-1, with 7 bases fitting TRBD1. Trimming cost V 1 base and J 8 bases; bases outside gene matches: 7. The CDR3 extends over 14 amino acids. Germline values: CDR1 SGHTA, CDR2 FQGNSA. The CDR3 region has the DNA TGTGCCAGCAGCTTAGAAGCCGGGACAGCCGAAGCTTTCTTT. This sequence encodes CASSLEAGTAEAFF.

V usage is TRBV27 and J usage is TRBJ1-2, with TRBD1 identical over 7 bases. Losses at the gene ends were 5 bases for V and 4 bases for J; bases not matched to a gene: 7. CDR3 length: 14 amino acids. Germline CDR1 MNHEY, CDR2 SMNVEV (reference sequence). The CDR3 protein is CASSRRDRTYGYTF. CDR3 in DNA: TGTGCCAGCAGTCGCCGGGACAGAACCTATGGCTACACCTTC.

The CDR3 sequence is CASSTPTGGLTEAFF. The CDR3 nucleotides are TGTGCCAGCAGCACCCCGACAGGGGGCTTAACTGAAGCTTTCTTT. The rearrangement uses TRBV7-2 and TRBJ1-1, with 10 positions matching TRBD1. Trimming took 5 bases from V and 5 from J; bases not matched to a gene: 8. Germline assignment: CDR1 SGHTA and CDR2 FQGNSA. The CDR3 is 15 residues long.

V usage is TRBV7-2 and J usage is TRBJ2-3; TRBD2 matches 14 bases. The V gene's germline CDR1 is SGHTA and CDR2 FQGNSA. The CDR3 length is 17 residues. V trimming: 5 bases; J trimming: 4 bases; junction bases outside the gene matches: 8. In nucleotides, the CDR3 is TGTGCCAGCAGCCCACAGCGACTAGCGGGGGGGCCAGATACGCAGTATTTT. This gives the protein CASSPQRLAGGPDTQYF.

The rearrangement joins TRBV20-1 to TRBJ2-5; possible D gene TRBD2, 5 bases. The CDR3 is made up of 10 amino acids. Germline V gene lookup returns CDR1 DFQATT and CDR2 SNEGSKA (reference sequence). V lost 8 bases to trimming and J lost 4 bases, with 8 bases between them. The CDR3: CSKGRETQYF. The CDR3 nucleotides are TGCAGTAAAGGGAGAGAGACCCAGTACTTC.